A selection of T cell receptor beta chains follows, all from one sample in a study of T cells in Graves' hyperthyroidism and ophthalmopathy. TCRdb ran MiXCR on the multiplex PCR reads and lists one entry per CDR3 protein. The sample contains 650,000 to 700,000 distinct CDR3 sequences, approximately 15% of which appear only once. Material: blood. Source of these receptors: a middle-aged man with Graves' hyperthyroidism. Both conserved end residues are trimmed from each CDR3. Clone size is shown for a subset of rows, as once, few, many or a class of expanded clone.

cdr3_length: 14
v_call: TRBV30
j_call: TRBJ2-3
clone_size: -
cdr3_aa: ASSGLAGGRADTQY

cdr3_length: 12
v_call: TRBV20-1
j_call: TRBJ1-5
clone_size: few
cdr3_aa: SAGEGYSNQPQH

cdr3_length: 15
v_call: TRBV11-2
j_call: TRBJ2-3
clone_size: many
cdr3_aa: ASSRLIRDRGPDTQY

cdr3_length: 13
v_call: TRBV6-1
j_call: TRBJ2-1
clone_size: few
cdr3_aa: ASSEEGLATNEQF

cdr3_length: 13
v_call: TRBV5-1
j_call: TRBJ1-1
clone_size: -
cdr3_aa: ASIEGVHEHTEAF

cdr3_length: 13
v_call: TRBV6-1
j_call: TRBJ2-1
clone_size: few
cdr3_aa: ASSEGTSGSREQF

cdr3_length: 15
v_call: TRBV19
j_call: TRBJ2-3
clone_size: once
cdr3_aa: ASIPKDRFLSTDTQY

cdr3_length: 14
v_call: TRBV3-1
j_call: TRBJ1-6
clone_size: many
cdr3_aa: ASSPVRRPSNSPLH

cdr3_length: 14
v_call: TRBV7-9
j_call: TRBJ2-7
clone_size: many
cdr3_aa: ASSSPIAGSPYEQY

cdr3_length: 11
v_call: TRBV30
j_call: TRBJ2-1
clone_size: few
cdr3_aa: AWTPSSYNEQF

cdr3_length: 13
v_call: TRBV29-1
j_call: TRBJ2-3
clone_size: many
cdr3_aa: SAEGLAASTDTQY

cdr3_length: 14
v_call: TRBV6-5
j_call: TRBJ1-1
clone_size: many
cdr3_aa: ASSYSYGRENTEAF

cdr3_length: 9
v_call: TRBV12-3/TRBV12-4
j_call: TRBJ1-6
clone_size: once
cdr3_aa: ANVPNSPLH

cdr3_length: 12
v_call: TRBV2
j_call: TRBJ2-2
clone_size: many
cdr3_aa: ASFRTGNTGELF

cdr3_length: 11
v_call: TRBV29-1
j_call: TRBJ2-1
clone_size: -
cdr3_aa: SVAGGQADEQF

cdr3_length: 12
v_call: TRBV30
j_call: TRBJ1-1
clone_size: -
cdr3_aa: AWSVLGEDTEAF

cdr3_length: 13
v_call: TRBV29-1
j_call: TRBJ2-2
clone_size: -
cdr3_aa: SVEGDRVGTGELF

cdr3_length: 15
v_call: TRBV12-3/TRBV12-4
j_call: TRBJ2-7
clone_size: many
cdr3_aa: ASSPLSPSGRGYEQY

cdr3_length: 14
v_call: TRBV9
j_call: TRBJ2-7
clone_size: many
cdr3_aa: ASSVGGPGASYEQY

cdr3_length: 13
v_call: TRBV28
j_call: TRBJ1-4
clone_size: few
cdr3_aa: ASSLREEGGEKLF

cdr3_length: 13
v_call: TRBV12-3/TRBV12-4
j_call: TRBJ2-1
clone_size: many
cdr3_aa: ASSLLAGIHNEQF

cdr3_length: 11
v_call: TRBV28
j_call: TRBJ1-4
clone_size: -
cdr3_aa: ASSPRQTGKLF

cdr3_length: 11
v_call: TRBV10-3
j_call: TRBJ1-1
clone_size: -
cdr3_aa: AISESTPTTAF

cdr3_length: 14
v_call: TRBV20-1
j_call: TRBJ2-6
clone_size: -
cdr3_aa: SAREGAFPGANVLT

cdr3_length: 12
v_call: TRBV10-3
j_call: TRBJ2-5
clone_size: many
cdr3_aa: AISKGQGGETQY

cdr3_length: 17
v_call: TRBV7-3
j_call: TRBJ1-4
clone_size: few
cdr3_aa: ASSLPGGQGNSTNEKLF

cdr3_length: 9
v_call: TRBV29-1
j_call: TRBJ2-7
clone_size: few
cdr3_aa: SVGLDYEQY

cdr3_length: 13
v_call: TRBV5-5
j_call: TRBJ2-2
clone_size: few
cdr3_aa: ASSLAREGAGELF

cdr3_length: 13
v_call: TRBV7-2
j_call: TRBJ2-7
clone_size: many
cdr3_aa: ASSLMLAGPYEQY

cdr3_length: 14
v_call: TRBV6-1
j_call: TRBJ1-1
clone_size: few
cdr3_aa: ASSDTGGPGDTEAF

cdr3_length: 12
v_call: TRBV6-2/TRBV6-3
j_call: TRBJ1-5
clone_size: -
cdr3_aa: ASSYSSGNQPQH

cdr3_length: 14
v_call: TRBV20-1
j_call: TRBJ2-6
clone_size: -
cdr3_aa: SASKGGLTGANVLT

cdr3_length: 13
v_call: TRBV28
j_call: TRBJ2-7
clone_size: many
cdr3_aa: ASMGGTGLSHEQY

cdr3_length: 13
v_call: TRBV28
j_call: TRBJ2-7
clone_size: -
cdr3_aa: ASSTGTGATNEQY

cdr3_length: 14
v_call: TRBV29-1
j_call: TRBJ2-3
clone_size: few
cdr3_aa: SVAWGFRPGTDTQY

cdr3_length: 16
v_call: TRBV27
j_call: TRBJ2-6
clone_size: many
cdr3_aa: ASTPLAGGPPGANVLT

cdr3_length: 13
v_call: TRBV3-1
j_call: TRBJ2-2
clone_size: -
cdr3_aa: ASSQQLAGAGELF